The 27 T cell receptor beta chains below come from one sample, sequenced in a study of PD-1 blockade in classical Hodgkin lymphoma. Following autologous stem cell transplantation, relapse occurred in every patient, and exposure to brentuximab vedotin varied. This table comes from immunoSEQ multiplex PCR, and its TCRdb copy is limited to in-frame clones, with some not included. The data contain some 93,000 clones, roughly nine tenths of them singletons. The sample consisted of peripheral blood mononuclear cells (PBMCs), taken before the second cycle of nivolumab. The receptors originated from a human donor with classical Hodgkin lymphoma.

CDR3 loop: CASSLGATNEKLFF. CDR3 coding DNA: TGTGCCAGCAGCCTCGGAGCAACTAATGAAAAACTGTTTTTT. V gene TRBV7-9 combines with J gene TRBJ1-4, with D unresolved. The CDR3 sequence is 14 residues long. V lost 5 bases and J lost 0, with 7 bases in between. Per germline, CDR1 SEHNR and CDR2 FQNEAQ (reference sequence).

The sample holds a few counts of this clone. The rearrangement joins TRBV5-6 to TRBJ1-1; D remains unclear. CDR1 and CDR2 from the germline V gene are SGHDT and YYEEEE. V shed 4 bases and J shed 3 bases, with 7 bases lying between them. This CDR3 is 12 amino acids long. CDR3 sequence reads: CASSARDTEAFF. DNA for the CDR3: TGTGCCAGCAGCGCCAGAGACACTGAAGCTTTCTTT.

This clone was seen a handful of times. The chain joins TRBV15 to TRBJ1-5; D not resolved. The ends were cut back, 8 bases at V and 0 bases at J, with 8 bases in the middle. The V gene's germline CDR1 is LNHNV and CDR2 YYDKDF (reference sequence). This CDR3 region has 13 residues. The CDR3 DNA reads as TGTGCCACCGGTGTTTATAGCAATCAGCCCCAGCATTTT. Translated: CATGVYSNQPQHF.

The chain links TRBV5-1 to TRBJ2-5, with D perhaps matching TRBD2 (7 bases). Per the germline V gene, CDR1 is SGHRS and CDR2 is YFSETQ. Deletions cut 4 bases from V and 5 bases from J, with 15 bases between. This CDR3 contains 14 residues. The CDR3 reads CASSQRGGGETQYF. DNA of the CDR3: TGCGCCAGCAGCCAGCGGGGAGGGGGGGAGACCCAGTACTTC.

The chain couples TRBV7-9 to TRBJ1-3; tentative D call: TRBD1 (6 bases). This CDR3 spans 14 amino acids. Per germline, CDR1 SEHNR and CDR2 FQNEAQ (reference sequence). V shed 5 bases and J shed 2 bases, with 10 bases lying between them. CDR3 loop: CASSRSGAGNTIYF. The CDR3 DNA is TGTGCCAGCAGCCGATCAGGGGCTGGAAACACCATATATTTT. The complete variable domain, with remaining parts taken from reference TRBV7-9 and TRBJ1-3, reads DTGVSQNPRHKITKRGQNVTFRCDPISEHNRLYWYRQTLGQGPEFLTYFQNEAQLEKSRLLSDRFSAERPKGSFSTLEIQRTEQGDSAMYLCASSRSGAGNTIYFGEGSWLTVV.

This chain joins TRBV28 and TRBJ1-5, with D unresolved. CDR1 and CDR2 from the germline V gene are MDHEN and SYDVKM. The CDR3 is made up of 13 amino acids. Trimming pared 3 bases from V and 1 base from J, leaving 4 bases between. CDR3 loop: CASSLASNQPQHF. The CDR3 region has the DNA TGTGCCAGCAGTTTGGCAAGCAATCAGCCCCAGCATTTT.

The CDR3 sequence: CASSLKGVYNSPLHF. The CDR3 nucleotides read TGTGCCAGCAGCTTAAAGGGAGTTTATAATTCACCCCTCCACTTT. The chain employs TRBV7-6 and TRBJ1-6; no clear D. Trimming removed 2 bases at V and 4 bases at J, with 9 bases between. Looked up from germline, CDR1 is SGHVS and CDR2 is FNYEAQ. The CDR3 is made up of 15 amino acids.

Here the CDR3 reads CAISAAARGVVIEQYF. In nucleotides, the CDR3 is TGTGCCATCAGTGCCGCCGCGCGGGGGGTCGTTATAGAGCAGTACTTC. The rearrangement joins TRBV10-3 to TRBJ2-7; 8 positions agree with TRBD2. This CDR3 comprises 16 residues. J gave up 7 bases and V 4 bases, and 15 bases lay outside the gene matches. From germline, CDR1 is ENHRY and CDR2 SYGVKD.

This clone was recorded only once. The chain uses TRBV19 and TRBJ2-1; D ambiguous. With 3 bases removed from V and 2 bases from J, the gap between germline ends came to 11 bases. Per germline, CDR1 LNHDA and CDR2 SQIVND (reference sequence). CDR3 size: 15 residues. CDR3 bases: TGTGCCAGTAGTATTGGGCCTTTCACCTACAATGAGCAGTTCTTC. Translating it yields CASSIGPFTYNEQFF.

The chain couples TRBV6-1 to TRBJ2-1, with a weak D call TRBD2 (5 bases). Germline CDR1 MNHNS, CDR2 SASEGT. Trimming left V 9 bases short and J 9 bases short, with 15 bases between. The CDR3 covers 12 residues. The CDR3 nucleotides read TGTGCCAGTTGGGCTCATCGGGGTGAGCAGTTCTTC. The encoded protein is CASWAHRGEQFF.

The chain uses TRBV4-1 and TRBJ2-1, with 15 bases aligning to TRBD2. CDR3 length equals 18 residues. Germline V gives CDR1 MGHRA, CDR2 YSYEKL. V dropped 2 bases and J dropped 7; count of bases not matched to a gene: 9. The CDR3 reads CASSQPTGTSGRNNEQFF. The DNA of the CDR3 is TGCGCCAGCAGCCAACCGACCGGGACTAGCGGGAGGAATAATGAGCAGTTCTTC.

This clone was observed once. This chain links TRBV27 with TRBJ2-3, with D possibly called TRBD1 or TRBD2 (5 bases each). Trimming removed 6 bases from V and 4 bases from J, with 14 bases in between. CDR1 and CDR2 (germline): MNHEY, SMNVEV (reference sequence). The CDR3 extends over 14 amino acids. The CDR3 nucleotides are TGTGCCAGCAGCTACTCGGGGCTCCCAGATACGCAGTATTTT. This codes for CASSYSGLPDTQYF.

This chain joins TRBV14 and TRBJ1-3; D not resolved. Germline values: CDR1 SGHDN, CDR2 FVKESK. The CDR3 is 12 residues long. The germline V and J ends were trimmed by 1 base and 16 bases, with 14 bases remaining between them. CDR3 nucleotides: TGTGCCAGCAGCCAAGTTTCCCGGGGATTGTATTTT. This codes for CASSQVSRGLYF. Variable domain in full (rest from reference TRBV14 and TRBJ1-3): EAGVTQFPSHSVIEKGQTVTLRCDPISGHDNLYWYRRVMGKEIKFLLHFVKESKQDESGMPNNRFLAERTGGTYSTLKVQPAELEDSGVYFCASSQVSRGLYFGEGSWLTVV.

This clone was counted a few times. The rearrangement joins TRBV19 to TRBJ1-5; D unresolved. Trimming shortened V by 5 bases and J by 0 bases, and 14 bases separated the two germline ends. Looked up from germline, CDR1 is LNHDA and CDR2 is SQIVND (reference sequence). The CDR3 length is 16 residues. CDR3 residues: CASSGYTPYSNQPQHF. The DNA of the CDR3 is TGTGCCAGTAGTGGGTATACACCGTATAGCAATCAGCCCCAGCATTTT.

V gene TRBV28 combines with J gene TRBJ2-2; D gene ambiguous. Trimming took off 4 bases at V and 7 bases at J, with 19 bases between the two ends. This CDR3 has 16 amino acids. Germline V gene lookup returns CDR1 MDHEN and CDR2 SYDVKM. This CDR3 is CASSWAGLGRDGELFF. As DNA, the CDR3 is TGTGCCAGCAGTTGGGCCGGCTTGGGTCGTGACGGGGAGCTGTTTTTT.

The rearrangement links TRBV4-1 to TRBJ2-5; tentatively, D is TRBD1 or TRBD2 (6 bases each). V lost 0 bases and J lost 5, with 19 bases in between. The CDR3 extends over 17 amino acids. Germline CDR1 is MGHRA and CDR2 is YSYEKL. The CDR3 spells CASSQDRVGGGWETQYF. As DNA, the CDR3 is TGCGCCAGCAGCCAAGATCGGGTCGGGGGCGGTTGGGAGACCCAGTACTTC.

Only a few counts were recorded for this clone. This chain connects TRBV6-1 to TRBJ2-7; 7 nucleotides align to TRBD1. This CDR3 comprises 15 residues. Per germline, CDR1 MNHNS and CDR2 SASEGT. V lost 4 bases and J lost 0; bases outside the gene matches: 6. The CDR3, as DNA: TGTGCCAGCAGTGCGTGGACAGGTGCCTCCTACGAGCAGTACTTC. This sequence encodes CASSAWTGASYEQYF.

This chain joins TRBV28 and TRBJ2-3; D may match TRBD1 or TRBD2 (5 bases each). The CDR3 totals 12 residues. Germline V gene sequence: CDR1 MDHEN, CDR2 SYDVKM. The germline V and J ends were trimmed by 2 bases and 10 bases, with 10 bases remaining between them. CDR3 residues: CASSLGDGSQYF. CDR3 DNA: TGTGCCAGCAGTTTAGGGGACGGGTCGCAGTATTTT.

The rearrangement uses TRBV27 and TRBJ1-6; D is possibly TRBD1 (5 bases). There are 14 residues in the CDR3. Trimming pared 5 bases from V and 9 bases from J, leaving 14 bases between. Germline CDR1 is MNHEY and CDR2 is SMNVEV (reference sequence). The CDR3 DNA reads TGTGCCAGCAGTCTTACAGCGGGGGGTTCACCCCTCCACTTT. Protein sequence: CASSLTAGGSPLHF.

This rearrangement joins TRBV28 to TRBJ1-2; possible D gene TRBD1, 5 bases. The CDR3 runs 15 residues. Germline V gene lookup returns CDR1 MDHEN and CDR2 SYDVKM. The germline V and J ends were trimmed by 6 bases and 1 base, with 15 bases remaining between them. The CDR3 nucleotides are TGTGCCAGCAGCCCGGGACCGGGAAGTAACTATGGCTACACCTTC. Amino acids: CASSPGPGSNYGYTF.

This clone is a singleton in its sample. This chain uses TRBV7-2 with TRBJ1-5; 7 positions agree with TRBD1. The CDR3 runs to 12 residues. CDR1 and CDR2 from the germline V gene are SGHTA and FQGNSA. The J segment lost 7 bases and the V segment lost 4 bases, leaving 1 base of the junction unmatched. The CDR3 sequence is CASSSGGQPQHF. Here the CDR3 DNA reads TGTGCCAGCAGCTCAGGGGGGCAGCCCCAGCATTTT.

The chain joins TRBV7-8 to TRBJ2-7, with 10 bases fitting TRBD2. Germline V gene data show CDR1 as SGHVS and CDR2 as FQNEAQ. The V and J ends lost 2 bases and 2 bases, in that order; junction bases with no gene match: 12. There are 18 residues in the CDR3. CDR3 amino acids: CASSLFGAGGPSAYEQYF. CDR3 nucleotide sequence: TGTGCCAGCAGCTTATTTGGAGCGGGAGGGCCCTCAGCCTACGAGCAGTACTTC.

This rearrangement joins TRBV6-1 to TRBJ2-7, with 10 positions matching TRBD1. The CDR3 has 14 residues. V lost 5 bases to trimming and J lost 6 bases; unmatched junction nucleotides: 7. CDR1 and CDR2 (germline): MNHNS, SASEGT. The DNA of the CDR3 is TGTGCCAGCAGTAGTTGGACAGGGGGAAGCGAGCAGTACTTC. Encoded protein: CASSSWTGGSEQYF.

This clone occurred a few times. This chain connects TRBV6-5 to TRBJ1-2; D is possibly TRBD1 (6 bases). Trimming removed 5 bases at V and 0 bases at J, with 13 bases between. The CDR3 is made up of 15 amino acids. The germline V gene has CDR1 MNHEY and CDR2 SVGAGI. The CDR3 bases are TGTGCCAGCAGTACCAGGGGATCGGCTAACTATGGCTACACCTTC. Its protein product is CASSTRGSANYGYTF.

The rearrangement links TRBV27 to TRBJ2-2; a weak D match, TRBD2 (5 bases). This CDR3 is 13 amino acids long. The V gene's germline CDR1 is MNHEY and CDR2 SMNVEV (reference sequence). V dropped 6 bases and J dropped 9 bases, with 14 bases sitting between them. This CDR3 reads CASRGVVPRELFF. The CDR3 DNA is TGTGCCAGCAGGGGAGTCGTACCCCGGGAGCTGTTTTTT.

This chain connects TRBV14 to TRBJ2-7, with a tentative D call TRBD2 (5 bases). Trimming took off 6 bases at V and 3 bases at J, with 15 bases between the two ends. The germline CDR1 and CDR2 sequences are SGHDN and FVKESK. The CDR3 is 14 residues long. CDR3 region: CASRAFGDGYEQYF. CDR3 sequence (DNA): TGTGCCAGCAGAGCGTTCGGGGATGGCTACGAGCAGTACTTC.

J is TRBJ2-4 and V is TRBV19; D unresolved. CDR1 and CDR2 from the germline V gene are LNHDA and SQIVND (reference sequence). The germline V and J ends were trimmed by 6 bases and 0 bases, with 6 bases remaining between them. The CDR3 is 13 amino acids. CDR3 nucleotide sequence: TGTGCCAGTAGGGGCGCAGCCAAAAACATTCAGTACTTC. Protein sequence: CASRGAAKNIQYF.